The entry below describes one TCR beta chain. What it binds is unknown. At the deep level, the assay was run. Original handling: Because ImmunoSEQ provided only junction sequences with no quality scores, the filtering differed. Using immunoSEQ multiplex PCR, the repertoire was profiled, and TCRdb retains in-frame clones only, with some absent. That table gives V, J and clone size, and the DNA gave D and trimming. Here the sample spans over 2 million clones, about 95% being singletons. The data were taken from a study of shared clonotypes between healthy human individuals. Study details: Used for every donor were three CD4 naive, three CD4 memory, two CD8 naive and one CD8 memory plate.

Per germline, CDR1 LGHNA and CDR2 YSLEER. The CDR3 length is 16 residues. The J segment lost 6 bases and the V segment lost 0 bases, leaving 7 bases of the junction unmatched. Study-wide points: It was expected that sequencing depth would affect clonotype sharing among donors.

The TCR was taken from a man between 18 and 35 years old in good health. Material: naive CD4+ T cells sorted from blood. Stated subset: CD45RA+ positively selected. This chain links TRBV4-3 with TRBJ2-3; 9 bases align to TRBD2. CDR3 DNA sequence: TGCGCCAGCAGCCAAGATTTTGCGGGAGGGCCGGATACGCAGTATTTT. It is translated as CASSQDFAGGPDTQYF.